These 19 T cell receptor beta chains were sequenced from one sample in a study of blood T cell repertoires in COVID-19. Produced via immunoSEQ multiplex PCR; TCRdb's table is partial and in-frame only. Of about 67,000 clones in the sample, more than 75% are singletons; the top ten hold roughly 8%. The sample comprised peripheral blood. The receptors shown here come from a middle-aged man with active COVID-19.

The rearrangement links TRBV5-8 to TRBJ1-5, with TRBD1 matching over 10 bases. Germline V gives CDR1 SGHTS, CDR2 YDEGEE. The ends lost 3 bases at V and 1 base at J; junction bases unmatched: 16. The CDR3 is 20 residues long. The CDR3 here is CASSYGGGTGDALSNQPQHF. As DNA, the CDR3 is TGTGCCAGCAGCTACGGAGGAGGGACAGGGGATGCTTTGAGCAATCAGCCCCAGCATTTT. Variable domain in full (rest from reference TRBV5-8 and TRBJ1-5): EAGVTQSPTHLIKTRGQQATLRCSPISGHTSVYWYQQALGLGLQFLLWYDEGEERNRGNFPPRFSGRQFPNYSSELNVNALELEDSALYLCASSYGGGTGDALSNQPQHFGDGTRLSIL.

The chain has TRBV19 and TRBJ2-7, with 9 bases matching TRBD1. From germline, CDR1 is LNHDA and CDR2 SQIVND (reference sequence). Trimming took 3 bases from V and 5 from J; bases not matched to a gene: 5. The CDR3 length is 14 residues. The DNA of the CDR3 is TGTGCCAGTAGTATCGGGACAGGGTTTAACGAGCAGTACTTC. It specifies CASSIGTGFNEQYF.

The V gene is TRBV6-4, the J gene TRBJ1-2; 7 bases are shared with TRBD1. The J segment lost 4 bases and the V segment lost 11 bases, leaving 16 bases of the junction unmatched. The germline V gene has CDR1 MRHNA and CDR2 SNTAGT. The CDR3 sequence is 15 residues long. The CDR3 DNA follows: TGTGCCGGTCGGTTTCGGGACAGATCCCCCTATGGCTACACCTTC. Its protein product is CAGRFRDRSPYGYTF.

The rearrangement uses TRBV7-3 and TRBJ2-3, with TRBD2 as a possible D gene (6 bases). CDR3 length: 15 residues. V dropped 0 bases and J dropped 4 bases, with 11 bases sitting between them. Germline CDR1 SGHTA, CDR2 FQGTGA. CDR3 in amino acids: CASSLTSGGADTQYF. Here the CDR3 DNA reads TGTGCCAGCAGCTTAACATCCGGAGGGGCAGATACGCAGTATTTT. Full variable domain (remainder filled in from reference TRBV7-3 and TRBJ2-3): GAGVSQTPSNKVTEKGKYVELRCDPISGHTALYWYRQSLGQGPEFLIYFQGTGAADDSGLPNDRFFAVRPEGSVSTLKIQRTERGDSAVYLCASSLTSGGADTQYFGPGTRLTVL.

The V and J genes are TRBV28 and TRBJ2-7; D not resolved. Trimming took 8 bases from V and 0 from J, leaving 8 bases between them. The CDR3 spans 12 residues. CDR1 and CDR2 (germline): MDHEN, SYDVKM. CDR3 sequence (DNA): TGTGCCAGCTCCATGTCCTCCTACGAGCAGTACTTC. Amino acid sequence: CASSMSSYEQYF.

This rearrangement joins TRBV28 to TRBJ1-3; 8 bases map to TRBD1. Trimming removed 6 bases from V and 4 bases from J; junction bases left unmatched: 8. This CDR3 spans 15 amino acids. Germline V CDR1 and CDR2: MDHEN, SYDVKM. CDR3 residues: CASRNQGAAGNTIYF. In nucleotides, the CDR3 is TGTGCCAGCAGGAATCAGGGGGCAGCGGGAAACACCATATATTTT.

The genes are TRBV7-2 and TRBJ2-5; the match to TRBD1 covers 7 bases. In germline, CDR1 is SGHTA, CDR2 FQGNSA. The CDR3 spans 14 residues. Trimming removed 2 bases from V and 4 bases from J; junction bases left unmatched: 4. The CDR3 nucleotides read TGTGCCAGCAGCTTAAGGGGGCAGGGAGAGACCCAGTACTTC. Translation gives CASSLRGQGETQYF.

The chain is built from TRBV9 and TRBJ1-1, with 9 bases aligning to TRBD1. The CDR3 contains 15 residues. V lost 3 bases to trimming and J lost 3 bases; unmatched junction nucleotides: 6. The germline CDR1 and CDR2 sequences are SGDLS and YYNGEE. The CDR3 sequence is CASSATGGIYTEAFF. The CDR3, as DNA: TGTGCCAGCAGCGCCACAGGGGGCATTTACACTGAAGCTTTCTTT.

About this clone itself: The same CDR3 can be traced to other DNA sequences in this sample. The chain uses TRBV2 and TRBJ2-3; 7 nucleotides line up with TRBD1. The V gene's germline CDR1 is SNHLY and CDR2 FYNNEI. The J segment lost 0 bases and the V segment lost 4 bases, leaving 4 bases of the junction unmatched. The CDR3 runs to 15 residues. The CDR3 coding sequence is TGTGCCAGCAGTGCTGGGACAGCCAGCACAGATACGCAGTATTTT. Translated: CASSAGTASTDTQYF. The full variable domain, with the rest looked up from reference TRBV2 and TRBJ2-3, is EPEVTQTPSHQVTQMGQEVILRCVPISNHLYFYWYRQILGQKVEFLVSFYNNEISEKSEIFDDQFSVERPDGSNFTLKIRSTKLEDSAMYFCASSAGTASTDTQYFGPGTRLTVL.

V is TRBV6-2 or TRBV6-3 and J is TRBJ2-7, with 10 bases fitting TRBD2. The V and J ends lost 1 base and 0 bases, in that order; junction bases with no gene match: 3. The CDR3 spans 16 residues. CDR1 and CDR2 (germline): MNHEY, SVGEGT. CDR3 sequence reads: CASSYLLAGVSYEQYF. CDR3 coding DNA: TGTGCCAGCAGTTACTTGCTAGCGGGGGTCTCCTACGAGCAGTACTTC.

The chain uses TRBV12-3 or TRBV12-4 and TRBJ1-3; D unclear. CDR3 length equals 13 residues. The V end was cut by 2 bases, the J end by 3 bases, with 5 bases between. Here the CDR3 reads CASSLYLGNTIYF. Written as DNA, the CDR3 is TGTGCCAGCAGTTTATATCTTGGAAACACCATATATTTT.

This rearrangement joins TRBV4-2 to TRBJ1-1, with TRBD1 matching 10 bases. The CDR3 covers 15 residues. Germline V lookup: CDR1 LGHNA, CDR2 YNFKEQ. The J segment lost 10 bases and the V segment lost 2 bases, leaving 10 bases of the junction unmatched. The CDR3 protein is CASSQPGQGFEGAFF. The CDR3 nucleotides read TGTGCCAGCAGCCAACCGGGACAGGGGTTCGAAGGAGCTTTCTTT.

The gene calls are TRBV6-2 or TRBV6-3 and TRBJ1-5, with TRBD1 as a possible D gene (6 bases). The CDR3 extends over 15 amino acids. Between the trimmed V and J ends, which lost 3 bases and 1 base, there was a span of 10 bases. Germline V lookup: CDR1 MNHEY, CDR2 SVGEGT. CDR3 in DNA: TGTGCCAGCAGTTATCAGGGGAAGAGCAATCAGCCCCAGCATTTT. This encodes CASSYQGKSNQPQHF.

V usage is TRBV28 and J usage is TRBJ2-5; no definite D call. Trimming took 4 bases from V and 0 from J, leaving 15 bases between them. Per germline, CDR1 MDHEN and CDR2 SYDVKM. CDR3 length: 16 amino acids. CDR3 DNA sequence: TGTGCCAGCAGTTCCACGGCGGCGCCAGACCAAGAGACCCAGTACTTC. This sequence encodes CASSSTAAPDQETQYF.

This clone was counted a single time. The V and J genes are TRBV7-9 and TRBJ1-2, with unresolved D. CDR1 is SEHNR, CDR2 FQNEAQ, per germline (reference sequence). Trimming removed 3 bases from V and 2 bases from J, with 16 bases in between. This CDR3 contains 16 residues. The CDR3 reads CASSLETMSGNYGYTF. In DNA, the CDR3 is TGTGCCAGCAGCTTGGAGACGATGTCCGGGAACTATGGCTACACCTTC.

V is TRBV6-5 and J is TRBJ1-1; 10 bases fit TRBD1. This CDR3 has 15 residues. Germline assignment: CDR1 MNHEY and CDR2 SVGAGI. Trimming removed 4 bases from V and 3 bases from J; junction bases left unmatched: 5. CDR3 protein: CASSSPTGGYTEAFF. Here the CDR3 DNA reads TGTGCCAGCAGTTCGCCGACAGGGGGCTACACTGAAGCTTTCTTT.

The CDR3 region is CASSRTASGPYEQYF. CDR3 DNA: TGTGCCAGCAGTCGAACGGCTAGCGGGCCCTACGAGCAGTACTTC. This chain connects TRBV6-5 to TRBJ2-7; 8 nucleotides agree with TRBD2. This CDR3 has 15 residues. The V and J ends lost 5 bases and 2 bases, in that order; junction bases with no gene match: 8. Germline V gene lookup returns CDR1 MNHEY and CDR2 SVGAGI.

This rearrangement joins TRBV7-9 to TRBJ2-3, with TRBD1 identical over 8 bases. The V gene's germline CDR1 is SEHNR and CDR2 FQNEAQ (reference sequence). The CDR3 length is 14 residues. V dropped 7 bases and J dropped 0; count of bases not matched to a gene: 3. This chain's CDR3 is CASTGQGSTDTQYF. The DNA of the CDR3 is TGTGCCAGCACCGGACAGGGAAGCACAGATACGCAGTATTTT.

J is TRBJ2-7 and V is TRBV7-2; 7 nucleotides match TRBD2. V shed 1 base and J 4 bases; nucleotides not matched to a gene: 13. The CDR3 consists of 17 residues. CDR1 is SGHTA and CDR2 is FQGNSA in the germline V gene. The CDR3 spells CASSLVMGIRGGYEQYF. The CDR3 coding sequence is TGTGCCAGCAGCTTAGTTATGGGAATACGGGGAGGGTACGAGCAGTACTTC. The entire variable domain, with the rest obtained from reference TRBV7-2 and TRBJ2-7, is as follows: GAGVSQSPSNKVTEKGKDVELRCDPISGHTALYWYRQSLGQGLEFLIYFQGNSAPDKSGLPSDRFSAERTGGSVSTLTIQRTQQEDSAVYLCASSLVMGIRGGYEQYFGPGTRLTVT.